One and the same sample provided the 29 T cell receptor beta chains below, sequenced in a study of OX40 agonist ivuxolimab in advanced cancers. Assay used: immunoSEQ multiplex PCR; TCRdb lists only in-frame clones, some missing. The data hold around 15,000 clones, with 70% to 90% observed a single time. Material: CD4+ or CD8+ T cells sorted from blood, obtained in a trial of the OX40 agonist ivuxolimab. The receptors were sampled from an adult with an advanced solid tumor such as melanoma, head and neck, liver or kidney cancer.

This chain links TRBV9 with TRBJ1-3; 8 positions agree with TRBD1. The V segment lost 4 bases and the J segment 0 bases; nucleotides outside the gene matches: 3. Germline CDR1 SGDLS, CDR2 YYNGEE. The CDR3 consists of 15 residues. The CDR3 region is CASSSDRVSGNTIYF. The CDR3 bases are TGTGCCAGCAGCTCGGACAGGGTCTCTGGAAACACCATATATTTT.

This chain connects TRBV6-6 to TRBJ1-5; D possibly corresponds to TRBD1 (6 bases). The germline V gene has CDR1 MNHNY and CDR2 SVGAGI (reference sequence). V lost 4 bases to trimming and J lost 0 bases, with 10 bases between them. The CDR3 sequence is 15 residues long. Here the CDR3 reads CASSWTEYSNQPQHF. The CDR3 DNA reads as TGTGCCAGCAGTTGGACAGAGTATAGCAATCAGCCCCAGCATTTT.

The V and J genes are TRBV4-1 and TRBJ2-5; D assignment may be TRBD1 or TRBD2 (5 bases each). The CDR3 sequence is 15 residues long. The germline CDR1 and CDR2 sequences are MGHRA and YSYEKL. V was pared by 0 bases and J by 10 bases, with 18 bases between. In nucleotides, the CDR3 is TGCGCCAGCAGCCAAGATTCGGGGCTCGAATTGGGCCAGTACTTC. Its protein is CASSQDSGLELGQYF.

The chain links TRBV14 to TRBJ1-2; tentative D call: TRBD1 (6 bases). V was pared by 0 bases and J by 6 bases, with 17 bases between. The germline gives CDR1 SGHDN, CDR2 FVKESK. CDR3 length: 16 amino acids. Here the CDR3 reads CASSQEVWAGEDGYTF. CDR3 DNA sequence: TGTGCCAGCAGCCAAGAGGTTTGGGCAGGGGAGGATGGCTACACCTTC.

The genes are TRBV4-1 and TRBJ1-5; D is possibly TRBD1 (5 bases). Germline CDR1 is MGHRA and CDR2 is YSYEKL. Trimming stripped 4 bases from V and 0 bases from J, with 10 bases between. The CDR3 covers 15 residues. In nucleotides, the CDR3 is TGCGCCAGCAGCCCCAGGGACGATAGCAATCAGCCCCAGCATTTT. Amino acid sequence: CASSPRDDSNQPQHF.

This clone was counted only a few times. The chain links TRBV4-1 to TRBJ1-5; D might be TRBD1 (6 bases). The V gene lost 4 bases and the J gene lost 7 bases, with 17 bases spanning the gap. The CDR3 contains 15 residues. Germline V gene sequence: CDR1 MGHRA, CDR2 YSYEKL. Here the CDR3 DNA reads TGCGCCAGCAGCCCCCTACAGGGCGCGGAGCAGCCCCAGCATTTT. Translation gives CASSPLQGAEQPQHF.

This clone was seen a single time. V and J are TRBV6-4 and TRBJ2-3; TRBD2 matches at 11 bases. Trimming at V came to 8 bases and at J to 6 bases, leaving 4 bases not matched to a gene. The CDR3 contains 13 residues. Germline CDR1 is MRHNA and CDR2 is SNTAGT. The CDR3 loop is CASFSGGADTQYF. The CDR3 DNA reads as TGTGCCAGCTTTAGCGGGGGGGCTGATACGCAGTATTTT.

The chain's CDR3 is CASSLAGQALANYGYTF. The CDR3 nucleotides are TGCGCCAGCAGCTTGGCTGGACAGGCCTTAGCTAACTATGGCTACACCTTC. This sequence joins TRBV5-1 and TRBJ1-2; 7 bases are a match to TRBD1. The ends lost 0 bases at V and 0 bases at J; junction bases unmatched: 8. Looked up from germline, CDR1 is SGHRS and CDR2 is YFSETQ. The CDR3 extends over 17 amino acids. Complete variable domain (other parts from reference TRBV5-1 and TRBJ1-2): KAGVTQTPRYLIKTRGQQVTLSCSPISGHRSVSWYQQTPGQGLQFLFEYFSETQRNKGNFPGRFSGRQFSNSRSEMNVSTLELGDSALYLCASSLAGQALANYGYTFGSGTRLTVV.

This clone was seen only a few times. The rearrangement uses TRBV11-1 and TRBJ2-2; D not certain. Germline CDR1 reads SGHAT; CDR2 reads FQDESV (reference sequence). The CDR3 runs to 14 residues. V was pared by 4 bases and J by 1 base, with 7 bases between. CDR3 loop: CASSSKGNTGELFF. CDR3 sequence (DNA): TGTGCCAGCAGCTCCAAGGGGAACACCGGGGAGCTGTTTTTT.

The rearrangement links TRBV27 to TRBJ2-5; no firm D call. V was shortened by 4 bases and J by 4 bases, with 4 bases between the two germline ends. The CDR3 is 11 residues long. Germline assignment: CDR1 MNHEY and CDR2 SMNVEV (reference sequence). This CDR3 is CASSSRETQYF. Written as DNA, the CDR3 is TGTGCCAGCAGTTCGAGAGAGACCCAGTACTTC.

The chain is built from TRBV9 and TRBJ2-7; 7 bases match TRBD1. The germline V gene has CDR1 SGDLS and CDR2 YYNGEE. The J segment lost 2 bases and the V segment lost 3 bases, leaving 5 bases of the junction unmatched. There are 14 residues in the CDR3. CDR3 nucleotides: TGTGCCAGCAGCGAGACAGGGAACCCCTACGAGCAGTACTTC. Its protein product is CASSETGNPYEQYF.

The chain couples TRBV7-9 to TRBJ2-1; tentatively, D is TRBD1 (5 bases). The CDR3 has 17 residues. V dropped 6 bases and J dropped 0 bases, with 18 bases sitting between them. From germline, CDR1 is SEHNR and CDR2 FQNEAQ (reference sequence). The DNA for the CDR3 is TGTGCCAGCAGTCGGGTGGGGCAGATCGTCTCCTACAATGAGCAGTTCTTC. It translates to CASSRVGQIVSYNEQFF.

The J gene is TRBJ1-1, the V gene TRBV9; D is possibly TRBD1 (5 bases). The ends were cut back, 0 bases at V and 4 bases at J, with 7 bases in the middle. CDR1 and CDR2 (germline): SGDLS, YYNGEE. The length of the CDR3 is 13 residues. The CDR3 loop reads CASSVEDSTEAFF. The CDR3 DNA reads TGTGCCAGCAGCGTAGAAGACAGCACTGAAGCTTTCTTT.

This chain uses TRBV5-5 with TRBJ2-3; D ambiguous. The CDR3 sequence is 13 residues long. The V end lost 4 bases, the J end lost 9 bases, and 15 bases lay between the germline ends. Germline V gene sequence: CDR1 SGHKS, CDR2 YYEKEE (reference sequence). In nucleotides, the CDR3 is TGTGCCAGCAGCCAAGAGCTATCGGGCACGCAGTATTTT. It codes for CASSQELSGTQYF. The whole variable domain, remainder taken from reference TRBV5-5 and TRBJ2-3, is DAGVTQSPTHLIKTRGQQVTLRCSPISGHKSVSWYQQVLGQGPQFIFQYYEKEERGRGNFPDRFSARQFPNYSSELNVNALLLGDSALYLCASSQELSGTQYFGPGTRLTVL.

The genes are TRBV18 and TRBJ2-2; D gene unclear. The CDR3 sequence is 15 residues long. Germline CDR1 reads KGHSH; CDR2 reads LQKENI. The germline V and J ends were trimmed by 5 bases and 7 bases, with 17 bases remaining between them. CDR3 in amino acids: CASSAPTIPNGELFF. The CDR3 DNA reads TGTGCCAGCTCAGCCCCGACAATTCCTAACGGGGAGCTGTTTTTT.

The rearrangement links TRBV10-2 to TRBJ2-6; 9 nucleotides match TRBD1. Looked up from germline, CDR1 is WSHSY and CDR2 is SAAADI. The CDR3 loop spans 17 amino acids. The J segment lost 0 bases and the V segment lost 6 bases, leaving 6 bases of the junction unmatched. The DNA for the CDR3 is TGCGCCAGCAGAGGGACAGGGCCTCACTCTGGGGCCAACGTCCTGACTTTC. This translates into CASRGTGPHSGANVLTF.

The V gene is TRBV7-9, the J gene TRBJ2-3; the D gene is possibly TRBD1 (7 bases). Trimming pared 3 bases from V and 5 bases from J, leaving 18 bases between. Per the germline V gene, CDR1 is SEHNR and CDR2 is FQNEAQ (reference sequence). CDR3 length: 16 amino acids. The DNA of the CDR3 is TGTGCCAGCAGCTTCCAGGAGGGGGCTCGAGGAGATACGCAGTATTTT. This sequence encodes CASSFQEGARGDTQYF. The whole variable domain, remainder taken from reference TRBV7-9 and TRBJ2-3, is DTGVSQNPRHKITKRGQNVTFRCDPISEHNRLYWYRQTLGQGPEFLTYFQNEAQLEKSRLLSDRFSAERPKGSFSTLEIQRTEQGDSAMYLCASSFQEGARGDTQYFGPGTRLTVL.

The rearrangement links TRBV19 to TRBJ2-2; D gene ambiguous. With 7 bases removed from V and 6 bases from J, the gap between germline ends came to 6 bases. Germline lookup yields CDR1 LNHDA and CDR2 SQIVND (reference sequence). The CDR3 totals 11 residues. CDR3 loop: CASKMPGELFF. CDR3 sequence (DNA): TGTGCCAGTAAGATGCCCGGGGAGCTGTTTTTT.

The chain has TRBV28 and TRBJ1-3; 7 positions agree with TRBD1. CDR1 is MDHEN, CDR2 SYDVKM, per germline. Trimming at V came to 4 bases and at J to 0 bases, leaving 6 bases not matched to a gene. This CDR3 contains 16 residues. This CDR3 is CASSSQGVVSGNTIYF. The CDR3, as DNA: TGTGCCAGCAGTTCGCAGGGGGTTGTCTCTGGAAACACCATATATTTT. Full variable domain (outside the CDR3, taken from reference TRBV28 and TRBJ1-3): DVKVTQSSRYLVKRTGEKVFLECVQDMDHENMFWYRQDPGLGLRLIYFSYDVKMKEKGDIPEGYSVSREKKERFSLILESASTNQTSMYLCASSSQGVVSGNTIYFGEGSWLTVV.

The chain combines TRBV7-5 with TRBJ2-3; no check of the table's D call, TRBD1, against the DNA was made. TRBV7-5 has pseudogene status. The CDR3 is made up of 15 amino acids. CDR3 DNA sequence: TGTGCCAGAAGCTTCGTTCACAGGGGACCAGATACGCAGTATTTT. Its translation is CARSFVHRGPDTQYF.

In DNA form, the CDR3 reads TGTGCCAGCAGCTCTACCTGGGGGGGCGACAGGAGCTCCTACGAGCAGTACTTC. Encoded protein: CASSSTWGGDRSSYEQYF. V usage is TRBV11-1 and J usage is TRBJ2-7; maybe TRBD2 (7 bases). There are 18 residues in the CDR3. Trimming removed 4 bases at V and 0 bases at J, with 22 bases between. Germline assignment: CDR1 SGHAT and CDR2 FQDESV (reference sequence).

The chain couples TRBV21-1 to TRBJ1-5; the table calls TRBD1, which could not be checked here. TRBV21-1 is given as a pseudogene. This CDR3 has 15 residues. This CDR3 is CASSKGDIRNQPQHF. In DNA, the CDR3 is TGTGCCAGCAGCAAAGGGGACATACGGAATCAGCCCCAGCATTTT.

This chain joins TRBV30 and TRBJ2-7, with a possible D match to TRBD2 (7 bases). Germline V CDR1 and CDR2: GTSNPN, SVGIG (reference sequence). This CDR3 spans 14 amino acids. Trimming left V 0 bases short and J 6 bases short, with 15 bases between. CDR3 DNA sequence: TGTGCCTGGAGTGTACCGGGGGGCTCGGGCGAGCAGTACTTC. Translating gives CAWSVPGGSGEQYF.

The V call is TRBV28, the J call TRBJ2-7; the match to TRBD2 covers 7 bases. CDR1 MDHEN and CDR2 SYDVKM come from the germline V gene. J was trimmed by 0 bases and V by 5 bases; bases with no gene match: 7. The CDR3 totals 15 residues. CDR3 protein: CASSGGDRNSYEQYF. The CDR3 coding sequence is TGTGCCAGCAGTGGGGGGGATCGGAACTCCTACGAGCAGTACTTC. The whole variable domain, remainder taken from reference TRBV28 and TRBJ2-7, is DVKVTQSSRYLVKRTGEKVFLECVQDMDHENMFWYRQDPGLGLRLIYFSYDVKMKEKGDIPEGYSVSREKKERFSLILESASTNQTSMYLCASSGGDRNSYEQYFGPGTRLTVT.

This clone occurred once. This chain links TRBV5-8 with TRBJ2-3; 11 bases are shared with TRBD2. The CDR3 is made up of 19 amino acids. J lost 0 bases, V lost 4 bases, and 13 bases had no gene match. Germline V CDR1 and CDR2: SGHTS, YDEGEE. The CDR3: CASSQPLAGGAPSTDTQYF. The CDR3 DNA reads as TGTGCCAGCAGCCAACCTCTAGCGGGAGGCGCTCCTAGCACAGATACGCAGTATTTT.

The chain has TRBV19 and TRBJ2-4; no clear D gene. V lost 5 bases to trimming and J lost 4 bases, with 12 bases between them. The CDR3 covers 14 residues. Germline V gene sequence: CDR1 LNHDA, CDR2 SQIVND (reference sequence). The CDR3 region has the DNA TGTGCCAGTAGTGGCATCCCCACTAAAAACATTCAGTACTTC. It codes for CASSGIPTKNIQYF. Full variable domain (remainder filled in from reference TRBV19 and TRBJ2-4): DGGITQSPKYLFRKEGQNVTLSCEQNLNHDAMYWYRQDPGQGLRLIYYSQIVNDFQKGDIAEGYSVSREKKESFPLTVTSAQKNPTAFYLCASSGIPTKNIQYFGAGTRLSVL.

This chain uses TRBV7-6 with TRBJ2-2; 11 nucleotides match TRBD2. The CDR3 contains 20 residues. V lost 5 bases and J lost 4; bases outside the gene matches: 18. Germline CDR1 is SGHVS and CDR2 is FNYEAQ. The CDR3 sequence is CASSPPRGLAALAGTGELFF. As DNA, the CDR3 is TGTGCCAGCAGCCCTCCTAGGGGACTAGCGGCCTTGGCGGGCACCGGGGAGCTGTTTTTT.

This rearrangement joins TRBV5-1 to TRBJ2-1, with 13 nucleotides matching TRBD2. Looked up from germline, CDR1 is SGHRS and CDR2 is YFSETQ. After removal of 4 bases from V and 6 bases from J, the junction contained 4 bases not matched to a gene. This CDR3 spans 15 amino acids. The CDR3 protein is CASSLTSGGLNEQFF. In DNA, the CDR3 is TGCGCCAGCAGCCTGACTAGCGGGGGGCTCAATGAGCAGTTCTTC.

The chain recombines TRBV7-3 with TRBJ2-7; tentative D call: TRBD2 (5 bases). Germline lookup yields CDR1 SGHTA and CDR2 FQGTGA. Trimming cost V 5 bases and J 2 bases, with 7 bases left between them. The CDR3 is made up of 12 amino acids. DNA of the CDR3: TGTGCCAGCAGCCCGGAGGCCTACGAGCAGTACTTC. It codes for CASSPEAYEQYF.